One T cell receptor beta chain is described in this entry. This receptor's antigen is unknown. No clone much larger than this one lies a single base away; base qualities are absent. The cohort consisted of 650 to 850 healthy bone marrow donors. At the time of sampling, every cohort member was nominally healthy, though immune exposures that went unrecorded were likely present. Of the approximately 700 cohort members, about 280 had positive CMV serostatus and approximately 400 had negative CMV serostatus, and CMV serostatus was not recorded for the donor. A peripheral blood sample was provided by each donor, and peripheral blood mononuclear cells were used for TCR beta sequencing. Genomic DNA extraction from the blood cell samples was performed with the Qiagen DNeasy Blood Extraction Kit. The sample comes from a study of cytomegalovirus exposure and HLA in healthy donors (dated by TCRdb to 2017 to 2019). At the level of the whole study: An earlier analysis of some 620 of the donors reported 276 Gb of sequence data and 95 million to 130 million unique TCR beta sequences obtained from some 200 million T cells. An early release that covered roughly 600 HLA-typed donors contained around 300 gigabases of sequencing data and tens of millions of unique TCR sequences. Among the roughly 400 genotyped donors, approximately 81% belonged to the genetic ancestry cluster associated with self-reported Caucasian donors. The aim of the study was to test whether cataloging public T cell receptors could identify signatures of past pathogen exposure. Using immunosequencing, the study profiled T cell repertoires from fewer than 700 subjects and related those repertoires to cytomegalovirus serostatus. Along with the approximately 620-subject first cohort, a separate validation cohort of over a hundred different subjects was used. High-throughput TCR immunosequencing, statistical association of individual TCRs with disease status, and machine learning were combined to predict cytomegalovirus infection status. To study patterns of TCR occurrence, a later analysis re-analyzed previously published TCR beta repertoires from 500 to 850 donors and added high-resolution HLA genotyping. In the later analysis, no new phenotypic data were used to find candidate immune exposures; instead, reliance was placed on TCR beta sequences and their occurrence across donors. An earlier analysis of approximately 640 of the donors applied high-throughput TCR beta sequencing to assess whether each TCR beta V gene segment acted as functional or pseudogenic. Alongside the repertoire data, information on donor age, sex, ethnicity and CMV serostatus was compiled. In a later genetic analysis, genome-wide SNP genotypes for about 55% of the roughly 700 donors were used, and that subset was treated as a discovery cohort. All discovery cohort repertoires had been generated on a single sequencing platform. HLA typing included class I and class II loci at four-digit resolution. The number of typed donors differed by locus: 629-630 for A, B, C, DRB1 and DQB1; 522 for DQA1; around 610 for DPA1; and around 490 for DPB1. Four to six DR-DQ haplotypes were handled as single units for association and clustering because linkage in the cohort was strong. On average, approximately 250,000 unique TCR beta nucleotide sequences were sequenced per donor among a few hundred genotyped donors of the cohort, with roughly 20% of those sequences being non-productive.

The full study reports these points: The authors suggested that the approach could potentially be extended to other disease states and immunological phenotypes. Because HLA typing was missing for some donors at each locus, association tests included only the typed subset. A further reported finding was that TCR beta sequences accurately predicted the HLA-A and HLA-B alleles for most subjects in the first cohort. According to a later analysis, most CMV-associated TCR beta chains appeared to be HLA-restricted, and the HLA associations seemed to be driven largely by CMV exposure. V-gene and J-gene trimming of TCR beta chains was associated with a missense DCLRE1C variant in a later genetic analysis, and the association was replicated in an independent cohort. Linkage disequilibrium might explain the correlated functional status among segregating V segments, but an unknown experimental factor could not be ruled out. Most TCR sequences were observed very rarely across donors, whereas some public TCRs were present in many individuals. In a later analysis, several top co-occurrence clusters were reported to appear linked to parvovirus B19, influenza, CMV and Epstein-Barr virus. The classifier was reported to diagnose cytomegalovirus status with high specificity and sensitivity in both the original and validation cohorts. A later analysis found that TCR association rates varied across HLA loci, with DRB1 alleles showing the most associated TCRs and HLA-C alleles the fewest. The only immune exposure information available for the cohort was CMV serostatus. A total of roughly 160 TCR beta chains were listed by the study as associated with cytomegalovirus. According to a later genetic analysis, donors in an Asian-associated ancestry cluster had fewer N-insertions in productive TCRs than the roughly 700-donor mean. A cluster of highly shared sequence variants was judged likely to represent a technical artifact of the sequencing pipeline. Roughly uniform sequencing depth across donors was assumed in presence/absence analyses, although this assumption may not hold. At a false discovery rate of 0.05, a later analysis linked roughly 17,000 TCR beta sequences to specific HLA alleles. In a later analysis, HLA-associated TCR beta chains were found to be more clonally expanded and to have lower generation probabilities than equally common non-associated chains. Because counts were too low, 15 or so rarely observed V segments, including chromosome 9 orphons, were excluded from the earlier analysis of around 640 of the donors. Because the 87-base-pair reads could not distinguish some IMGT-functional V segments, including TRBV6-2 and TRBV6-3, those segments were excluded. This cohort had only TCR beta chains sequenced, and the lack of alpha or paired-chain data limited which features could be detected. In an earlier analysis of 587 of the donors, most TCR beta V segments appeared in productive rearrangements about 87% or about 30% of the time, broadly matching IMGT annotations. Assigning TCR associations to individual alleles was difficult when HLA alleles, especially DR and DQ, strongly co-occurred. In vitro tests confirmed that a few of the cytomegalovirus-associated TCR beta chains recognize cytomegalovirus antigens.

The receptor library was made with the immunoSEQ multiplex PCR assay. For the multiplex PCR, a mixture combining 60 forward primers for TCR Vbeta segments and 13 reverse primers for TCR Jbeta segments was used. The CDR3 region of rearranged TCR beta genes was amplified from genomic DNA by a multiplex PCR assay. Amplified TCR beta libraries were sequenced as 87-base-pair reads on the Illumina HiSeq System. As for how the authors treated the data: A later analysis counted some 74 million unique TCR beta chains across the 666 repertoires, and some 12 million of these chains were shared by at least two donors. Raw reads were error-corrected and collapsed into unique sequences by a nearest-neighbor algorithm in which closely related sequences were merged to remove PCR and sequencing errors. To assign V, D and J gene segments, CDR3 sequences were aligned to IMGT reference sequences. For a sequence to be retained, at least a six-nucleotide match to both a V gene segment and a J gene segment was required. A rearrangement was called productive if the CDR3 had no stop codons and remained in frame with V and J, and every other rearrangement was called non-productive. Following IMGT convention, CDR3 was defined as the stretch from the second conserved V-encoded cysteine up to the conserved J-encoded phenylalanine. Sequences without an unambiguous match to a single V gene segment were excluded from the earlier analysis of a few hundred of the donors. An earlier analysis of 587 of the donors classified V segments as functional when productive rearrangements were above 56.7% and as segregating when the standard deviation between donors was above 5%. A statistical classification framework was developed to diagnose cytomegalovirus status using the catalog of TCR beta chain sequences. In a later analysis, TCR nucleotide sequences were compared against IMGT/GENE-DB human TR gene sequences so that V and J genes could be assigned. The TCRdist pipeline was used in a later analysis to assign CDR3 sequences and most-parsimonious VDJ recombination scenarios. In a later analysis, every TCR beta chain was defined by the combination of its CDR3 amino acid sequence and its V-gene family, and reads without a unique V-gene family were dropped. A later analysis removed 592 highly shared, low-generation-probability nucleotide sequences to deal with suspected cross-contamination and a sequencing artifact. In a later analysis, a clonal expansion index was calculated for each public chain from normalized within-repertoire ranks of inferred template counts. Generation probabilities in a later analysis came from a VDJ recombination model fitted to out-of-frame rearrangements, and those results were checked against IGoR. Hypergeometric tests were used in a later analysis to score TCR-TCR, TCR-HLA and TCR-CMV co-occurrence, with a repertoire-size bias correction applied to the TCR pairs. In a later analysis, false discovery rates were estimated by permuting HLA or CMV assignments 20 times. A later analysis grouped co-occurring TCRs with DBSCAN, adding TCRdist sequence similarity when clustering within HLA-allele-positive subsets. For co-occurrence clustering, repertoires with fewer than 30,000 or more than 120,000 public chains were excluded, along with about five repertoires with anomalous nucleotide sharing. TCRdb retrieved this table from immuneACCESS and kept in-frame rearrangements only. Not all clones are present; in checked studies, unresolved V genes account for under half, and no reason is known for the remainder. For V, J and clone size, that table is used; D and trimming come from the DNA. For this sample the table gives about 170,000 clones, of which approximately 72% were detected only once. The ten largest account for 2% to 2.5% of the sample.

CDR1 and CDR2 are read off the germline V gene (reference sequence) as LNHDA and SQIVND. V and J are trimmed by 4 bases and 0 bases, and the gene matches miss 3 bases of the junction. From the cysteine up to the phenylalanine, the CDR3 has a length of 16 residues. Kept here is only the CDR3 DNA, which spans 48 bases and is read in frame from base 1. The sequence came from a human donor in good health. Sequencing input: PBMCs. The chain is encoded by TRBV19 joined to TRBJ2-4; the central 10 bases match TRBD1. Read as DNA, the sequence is TGTGCCAGTAGTACGACAGGGGGCCTAGCCAAAAACATTCAGTACTTC. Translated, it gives CASSTTGGLAKNIQYF.